The 22 T cell receptor beta chains in this list originate from one sample, sequenced in a study of technical replicates of blood from a few donors listed by TCRdb under 2017. The library was prepared using the immunoSEQ multiplex PCR assay. TCRdb mirrors the immuneACCESS table, restricted to in-frame sequences. Some clones are absent from its copies; in checked studies, under half trace to an unresolved V gene, and the reason for the others is unknown. The sample table holds 50,000 to 70,000 clones, of which 91% were seen once. Jointly, the top ten make up about 3.7% of the sample. The sequencing sample was made of PBMCs. The receptors stem from a human donor in good health. Some clones in this sample may be carry-over from other donors' samples.

The chain is built from TRBV7-2 and TRBJ1-5; no clear D. CDR1 and CDR2 (germline): SGHTA, FQGNSA. The CDR3 totals 13 residues. V was trimmed by 5 bases and J by 2 bases, leaving 7 bases between them. CDR3 in amino acids: CASSPRGNQPQHF. The CDR3 DNA reads TGTGCCAGCAGCCCCCGGGGCAATCAGCCCCAGCATTTT.

The rearrangement joins TRBV7-7 to TRBJ2-1; 14 positions agree with TRBD2. CDR1 SSHAT and CDR2 FNYEAQ come from the germline V gene (reference sequence). The trim removed 6 bases at V and 4 bases at J, leaving 2 bases unmatched. This CDR3 is 15 amino acids long. CDR3 nucleotide sequence: TGTGCCAGCAGTCGACTAGCGGGGGGGTACAATGAGCAGTTCTTC. Protein sequence: CASSRLAGGYNEQFF.

The CDR3 reads CASGRGGRDTEAFF. CDR3 in DNA: TGTGCCAGCGGGAGGGGGGGGCGAGACACTGAAGCTTTCTTT. V and J are TRBV6-6 and TRBJ1-1; a possible D gene is TRBD1 (6 bases). Per the germline V gene, CDR1 is MNHNY and CDR2 is SVGAGI (reference sequence). The CDR3 sequence is 14 residues long. Trimming pared 8 bases from V and 3 bases from J, leaving 16 bases between.

The table lists this clone with a count of one. V gene TRBV11-3 combines with J gene TRBJ1-2; possibly TRBD1 for D (5 bases). Looked up from germline, CDR1 is SGHNT and CDR2 is YENEEA. The CDR3 has 15 residues. This chain's CDR3 is CAQPGRGAELRGYTF. As DNA, the CDR3 is TGTGCTCAGCCAGGAAGGGGTGCGGAGCTGAGGGGCTACACCTTC.

The chain uses TRBV30 and TRBJ1-1, with D unclear. CDR3 length: 10 amino acids. Per the germline V gene, CDR1 is GTSNPN and CDR2 is SVGIG (reference sequence). Trimming shortened V by 4 bases and J by 4 bases, and 4 bases separated the two germline ends. The CDR3 DNA is TGTGCCTGGATCGGCACTGAAGCTTTCTTT. This gives the protein CAWIGTEAFF.

The rearrangement links TRBV4-3 to TRBJ2-1; 7 positions match TRBD2. Germline loops: CDR1 LGHNA, CDR2 YSLEER. This CDR3 has 16 residues. V was clipped by 0 bases and J by 9 bases; unmatched bases: 11. CDR3 coding DNA: TGCGCCAGCAGCCAAGATGGGGGACTACTGACCACTGAGCAGTTCTTC. Its translation is CASSQDGGLLTTEQFF.

The chain has TRBV7-9 and TRBJ1-5; weak D call: TRBD1 (5 bases). Germline V gives CDR1 SEHNR, CDR2 FQNEAQ (reference sequence). V was cut by 4 bases and J by 0 bases, with 22 bases left in between. The CDR3 spans 19 residues. CDR3 protein: CASSSPTPNRSDSNQPQHF. The CDR3 bases are TGTGCCAGCAGCTCCCCTACCCCGAACAGGTCGGATAGCAATCAGCCCCAGCATTTT.

This clone occurred a few times. CDR3 amino acids: CASSPTVTMNTEAFF. Here the CDR3 DNA reads TGTGCCAGCAGCCCCACTGTAACCATGAACACTGAAGCTTTCTTT. The chain employs TRBV7-2 and TRBJ1-1; D uncertain. CDR3 length: 15 amino acids. The V end lost 5 bases, the J end lost 0 bases, and 13 bases lay between the germline ends. Germline lookup yields CDR1 SGHTA and CDR2 FQGNSA.

The CDR3: CASSSPGGYGYTF. The CDR3 DNA reads as TGTGCCAGCAGTTCGCCAGGGGGTTATGGCTACACCTTC. The chain combines TRBV28 with TRBJ1-2, with 7 bases matching TRBD1. The CDR3 runs to 13 residues. Germline CDR1 and CDR2: MDHEN and SYDVKM. Unmatched junction bases numbered 4, after V lost 4 bases and J lost 5 bases.

The chain has TRBV6-5 and TRBJ2-5, with TRBD2 identical over 10 bases. In germline, CDR1 is MNHEY, CDR2 SVGAGI. V shed 2 bases and J 5 bases; nucleotides not matched to a gene: 8. This CDR3 has 16 residues. The CDR3: CASSYPERGGSETQYF. The CDR3 DNA is TGTGCCAGCAGTTACCCAGAGCGGGGGGGCTCGGAGACCCAGTACTTC.

This clone has more than one count but fewer than ten. The V gene is TRBV6-5, the J gene TRBJ1-1; TRBD1 aligns across 8 bases. The V and J ends lost 5 bases and 9 bases, in that order; junction bases with no gene match: 8. CDR1 and CDR2 from the germline V gene are MNHEY and SVGAGI. There are 13 residues in the CDR3. CDR3 in amino acids: CASSPDRVAKAFF. The CDR3 DNA follows: TGTGCCAGCAGTCCGGACAGGGTCGCTAAAGCTTTCTTT.

This chain connects TRBV19 to TRBJ2-7; D call uncertain. V was cut by 3 bases and J by 0 bases, with 9 bases left in between. Looked up from germline, CDR1 is LNHDA and CDR2 is SQIVND (reference sequence). This CDR3 comprises 14 residues. In nucleotides, the CDR3 is TGTGCCAGTAGTATTTGGGCCCGCTCCTACGAGCAGTACTTC. Translated, it gives CASSIWARSYEQYF. Full variable domain (remainder filled in from reference TRBV19 and TRBJ2-7): DGGITQSPKYLFRKEGQNVTLSCEQNLNHDAMYWYRQDPGQGLRLIYYSQIVNDFQKGDIAEGYSVSREKKESFPLTVTSAQKNPTAFYLCASSIWARSYEQYFGPGTRLTVT.

This chain joins TRBV4-1 and TRBJ2-7; TRBD1 matches at 7 bases. CDR3 length: 14 amino acids. CDR1 is MGHRA and CDR2 is YSYEKL in the germline V gene. Trimming took 4 bases from V and 3 from J; bases not matched to a gene: 6. The CDR3 nucleotides read TGCGCCAGCAGCCGACCAACAGGGGACTACGAGCAGTACTTC. Its translation: CASSRPTGDYEQYF.

As DNA, the CDR3 is TGTGCCAGCAGGTTAACAGGGGATGGTTCACCCCTCCACTTT. This sequence encodes CASRLTGDGSPLHF. The chain joins TRBV6-1 to TRBJ1-6, with 7 bases fitting TRBD1. Per the germline V gene, CDR1 is MNHNS and CDR2 is SASEGT. CDR3 length equals 14 residues. Losses at the gene ends were 6 bases for V and 9 bases for J; bases not matched to a gene: 8.

The rearrangement uses TRBV5-6 and TRBJ2-5; 9 bases map to TRBD2. CDR3 length: 16 residues. CDR1 is SGHDT, CDR2 YYEEEE, per germline. The V segment lost 0 bases and the J segment 1 base; nucleotides outside the gene matches: 4. CDR3 in amino acids: CASSLVSGRLQETQYF. The DNA for the CDR3 is TGTGCCAGCAGCTTGGTAAGCGGGAGGCTCCAAGAGACCCAGTACTTC. Variable domain in full (rest from reference TRBV5-6 and TRBJ2-5): DAGVTQSPTHLIKTRGQQVTLRCSPKSGHDTVSWYQQALGQGPQFIFQYYEEEERQRGNFPDRFSGHQFPNYSSELNVNALLLGDSALYLCASSLVSGRLQETQYFGPGTRLLVL.

The V gene is TRBV5-1, the J gene TRBJ2-1; 9 bases map to TRBD2. J lost 0 bases, V lost 3 bases, and 7 bases had no gene match. Germline V lookup: CDR1 SGHRS, CDR2 YFSETQ. This CDR3 contains 17 residues. CDR3 region: CASSSLYSGSSYNEQFF. DNA for the CDR3: TGCGCCAGCAGCTCTCTTTATAGCGGGAGCTCCTACAATGAGCAGTTCTTC.

This clone has more than one count but fewer than ten. The chain uses TRBV29-1 and TRBJ1-1; D uncertain. Germline V gene lookup returns CDR1 SQVTM and CDR2 ANQGSEA. This CDR3 has 11 amino acids. V lost 7 bases and J 6 bases, leaving 12 bases between the germline ends. The CDR3 DNA is TGCAGCGCGCGCTCAGGCTCTGAAGCTTTCTTT. This translates into CSARSGSEAFF.

This clone qualifies as medium-sized. The chain uses TRBV4-1 and TRBJ1-2; D perhaps matches TRBD1 (5 bases). This CDR3 is 15 amino acids long. V was clipped by 5 bases and J by 0 bases, with 13 bases between them. The germline V gene has CDR1 MGHRA and CDR2 YSYEKL. CDR3 nucleotides: TGCGCCAGCAGCTGGAAAGGGGATACTAACTATGGCTACACCTTC. It codes for CASSWKGDTNYGYTF.

The rearrangement joins TRBV6-1 to TRBJ1-3; a possible D gene is TRBD1 (5 bases). Germline values: CDR1 MNHNS, CDR2 SASEGT. CDR3 length: 14 residues. Trimming removed 6 bases at V and 0 bases at J, with 9 bases between. The CDR3 nucleotides read TGTGCCAGCAGAGGAGGGGCCTCTGGAAACACCATATATTTT. It yields the protein CASRGGASGNTIYF.

The chain uses TRBV2 and TRBJ1-6; maybe TRBD1 (6 bases). From germline, CDR1 is SNHLY and CDR2 FYNNEI. The germline V and J ends were trimmed by 8 bases and 7 bases, with 15 bases remaining between them. This CDR3 spans 14 amino acids. CDR3 sequence: CASSLTGKNSPLHF. The DNA for the CDR3 is TGTGCCAGCTCTTTGACAGGAAAGAATTCACCCCTCCACTTT.

The chain joins TRBV5-1 to TRBJ1-1; 7 bases map to TRBD1. The CDR3 is 15 amino acids. Trimming took 3 bases from V and 5 from J; bases not matched to a gene: 10. Germline CDR1 reads SGHRS; CDR2 reads YFSETQ. For the CDR3, the DNA is TGCGCCAGCAGCTCTGGGACAGACGGAGGGACTGAAGCTTTCTTT. Protein sequence: CASSSGTDGGTEAFF.

V is TRBV25-1 and J is TRBJ1-6; no reliable D call. Germline-derived CDR1 and CDR2 are MGHDK and SYGVNS. Trimming took off 2 bases at V and 2 bases at J, with 7 bases between the two ends. The CDR3 is 15 residues long. DNA of the CDR3: TGTGCCAGCAGTGAACAGGAGGCCTATAATTCACCCCTCCACTTT. Its translation is CASSEQEAYNSPLHF.